What follows are 27 T cell receptor beta chains derived from one specimen sequenced in a study of CD8+ T cells in alopecia areata. After isolation, RNA underwent reverse transcription to generate cDNA as the sequencing template. Sequencing used immunoSEQ multiplex PCR; TCRdb keeps in-frame clones, though not all of them. The table shows a few hundred thousand clones, with under 40% occurring only once. Treatment defined: oral pan-JAK inhibitor, 5-10 mg twice daily. The sample consisted of CD4+ T cells sorted from blood, taken around week 31, from a patient treated with tofacitinib. Receptors originate from a human donor with alopecia areata.

This clone appeared a few times. This chain connects TRBV5-1 to TRBJ2-1; maybe TRBD2 (5 bases). The CDR3 covers 11 residues. The ends were cut back, 0 bases at V and 10 bases at J, with 5 bases in the middle. The germline CDR1 and CDR2 sequences are SGHRS and YFSETQ. CDR3 protein: CASSLGGEQFF. CDR3 DNA: TGCGCCAGCAGCTTGGGCGGGGAGCAGTTCTTC. The whole variable domain, filled in from reference TRBV5-1 and TRBJ2-1, reads KAGVTQTPRYLIKTRGQQVTLSCSPISGHRSVSWYQQTPGQGLQFLFEYFSETQRNKGNFPGRFSGRQFSNSRSEMNVSTLELGDSALYLCASSLGGEQFFGPGTRLTVL.

V gene TRBV30 combines with J gene TRBJ2-4; TRBD2 matches at 7 bases. The CDR3 has 15 residues. After removal of 0 bases from V and 1 base from J, the junction contained 3 bases not matched to a gene. Germline V gene sequence: CDR1 GTSNPN, CDR2 SVGIG (reference sequence). CDR3 sequence reads: CAWSVLARAKNIQYF. The CDR3 nucleotides read TGTGCCTGGAGTGTACTAGCGCGGGCCAAAAACATTCAGTACTTC.

V and J are TRBV7-8 and TRBJ2-7, with 9 bases identical to TRBD1. CDR1 SGHVS and CDR2 FQNEAQ come from the germline V gene. Losses at the gene ends were 7 bases for V and 7 bases for J; bases not matched to a gene: 14. This CDR3 region has 15 residues. CDR3 loop: CASTKSSGTGFEQYF. CDR3 in DNA: TGTGCCAGCACCAAAAGCTCCGGGACAGGGTTTGAGCAGTACTTC.

This clone turned up a few times. This rearrangement joins TRBV7-9 to TRBJ2-2, with 12 bases identical to TRBD2. Germline V gene data show CDR1 as SEHNR and CDR2 as FQNEAQ (reference sequence). V was pared by 5 bases and J by 1 base, with 2 bases of the junction left unmatched. This CDR3 spans 16 amino acids. The CDR3 sequence: CASSTGLAGNTGELFF. CDR3 sequence (DNA): TGTGCCAGCAGCACGGGACTAGCGGGGAACACCGGGGAGCTGTTTTTT.

The gene calls are TRBV4-1 and TRBJ1-1; TRBD1 matches 10 bases. Losses at the gene ends were 3 bases for V and 8 bases for J; bases not matched to a gene: 18. Per germline, CDR1 MGHRA and CDR2 YSYEKL. This CDR3 region has 18 residues. The CDR3 region has the DNA TGCGCCAGCAGCCACCGGAATTCCGAAGGGAGACAGGGGGCAGAAGCTTTCTTT. This translates into CASSHRNSEGRQGAEAFF.

This clone was detected a few times. The V and J genes are TRBV7-9 and TRBJ2-1; D may be TRBD2 (6 bases). The length of the CDR3 is 14 residues. The V end was cut by 8 bases, the J end by 1 base, with 12 bases between. Germline loops: CDR1 SEHNR, CDR2 FQNEAQ (reference sequence). CDR3 in DNA: TGTGCCAGCGGCCGTGCGGGGTCCTACAATGAGCAGTTCTTC. Amino acids: CASGRAGSYNEQFF.

The table lists this clone with a count of one. The gene calls are TRBV9 and TRBJ2-7, with D possibly matching TRBD1 (6 bases). The CDR3 contains 15 residues. V was clipped by 2 bases and J by 2 bases, with 14 bases between them. CDR1 and CDR2 (germline): SGDLS, YYNGEE. CDR3 in amino acids: CASSVSSGQAYEQYF. The CDR3 nucleotides are TGTGCCAGCAGCGTCTCGTCGGGACAAGCCTACGAGCAGTACTTC. Based on the CDR3 plus reference TRBV9 and TRBJ2-7, the full variable domain is DSGVTQTPKHLITATGQRVTLRCSPRSGDLSVYWYQQSLDQGLQFLIQYYNGEERAKGNILERFSAQQFPDLHSELNLSSLELGDSALYFCASSVSSGQAYEQYFGPGTRLTVT.

The gene calls are TRBV5-6 and TRBJ1-1; tentatively, D is TRBD1 (5 bases). Germline CDR1 reads SGHDT; CDR2 reads YYEEEE. This CDR3 is 14 amino acids long. V shed 1 base and J shed 0 bases, with 7 bases lying between them. The CDR3 spells CASSLQDMNTEAFF. In DNA, the CDR3 is TGTGCCAGCAGCTTGCAGGACATGAACACTGAAGCTTTCTTT.

V usage is TRBV7-6 and J usage is TRBJ2-7; 8 nucleotides line up with TRBD1. Per germline, CDR1 SGHVS and CDR2 FNYEAQ. CDR3 length: 13 residues. Trimming cost V 5 bases and J 4 bases; bases outside gene matches: 4. DNA of the CDR3: TGTGCCAGCAGCCGCACAGGGGGGTACGAGCAGTACTTC. Translated: CASSRTGGYEQYF.

This clone was detected only a few times. V gene TRBV27 combines with J gene TRBJ2-6; tentatively, D is TRBD1 (6 bases). This CDR3 spans 19 amino acids. Trimming pared 3 bases from V and 0 bases from J, leaving 18 bases between. CDR1 and CDR2 (germline): MNHEY, SMNVEV (reference sequence). In DNA, the CDR3 is TGTGCCAGCAGTTTCGCAGGGGTAACACCCCTCTCTGGGGCCAACGTCCTGACTTTC. It is translated as CASSFAGVTPLSGANVLTF.

This clone was counted only a few times. This chain connects TRBV11-1 to TRBJ1-1; perhaps TRBD1 as D (6 bases). The germline V gene has CDR1 SGHAT and CDR2 FQDESV (reference sequence). The CDR3 totals 15 residues. The V gene lost 2 bases and the J gene lost 3 bases, with 13 bases spanning the gap. The chain's CDR3 is CASSLYRDQDTEAFF. The CDR3 DNA is TGTGCCAGCAGCTTATACAGGGATCAAGACACTGAAGCTTTCTTT.

V gene TRBV11-2 combines with J gene TRBJ2-7; D possibly matches TRBD1 or TRBD2 (5 bases each). CDR3 length: 15 amino acids. Deletions cut 5 bases from V and 7 bases from J, with 21 bases between. CDR1 is SGHAT, CDR2 FQNNGV, per germline. The CDR3 bases are TGTGCCAGCAGCCCCTTTCTGGCTCTTGAGGGGGAGCAGTACTTC. The encoded protein is CASSPFLALEGEQYF.

This rearrangement joins TRBV6-5 to TRBJ2-1; D is unresolved. With 3 bases removed from V and 3 bases from J, the gap between germline ends came to 15 bases. CDR3 size: 16 residues. Germline CDR1 is MNHEY and CDR2 is SVGAGI. The CDR3 region has the DNA TGTGCCAGCAGTTATGGCCAAGCAGACCGCTACAATGAGCAGTTCTTC. It encodes CASSYGQADRYNEQFF.

The V and J genes are TRBV4-2 and TRBJ2-5; D is perhaps TRBD1 (5 bases). Germline V gene lookup returns CDR1 LGHNA and CDR2 YNFKEQ. This CDR3 is 14 amino acids long. Trimming pared 4 bases from V and 5 bases from J, leaving 14 bases between. CDR3 region: CASSPQGQRETQYF. For the CDR3, the DNA is TGTGCCAGCAGCCCCCAGGGCCAGAGGGAGACCCAGTACTTC.

This clone was counted a few times. The chain joins TRBV10-3 to TRBJ1-5, with 7 bases matching TRBD1. This CDR3 contains 14 residues. Germline CDR1 is ENHRY and CDR2 is SYGVKD. Trimming at V came to 5 bases and at J to 1 base, leaving 2 bases not matched to a gene. CDR3 protein: CAISLQGSNQPQHF. The CDR3 DNA sequence: TGTGCCATCAGTCTACAGGGGAGCAATCAGCCCCAGCATTTT.

The V gene is TRBV7-2, the J gene TRBJ1-1; D is unclear. The length of the CDR3 is 13 residues. Germline CDR1 reads SGHTA; CDR2 reads FQGNSA. The ends were cut back, 5 bases at V and 4 bases at J, with 11 bases in the middle. The CDR3 loop reads CASSPPGLTEAFF. The CDR3 bases are TGTGCCAGCAGCCCCCCCGGGCTCACTGAAGCTTTCTTT. The whole variable domain, filled in from reference TRBV7-2 and TRBJ1-1, reads GAGVSQSPSNKVTEKGKDVELRCDPISGHTALYWYRQSLGQGLEFLIYFQGNSAPDKSGLPSDRFSAERTGGSVSTLTIQRTQQEDSAVYLCASSPPGLTEAFFGQGTRLTVV.

This clone was counted a few times. This chain joins TRBV9 and TRBJ2-4, with D unresolved. V lost 0 bases to trimming and J lost 2 bases, with 12 bases between them. The CDR3 has 16 residues. Germline-derived CDR1 and CDR2 are SGDLS and YYNGEE. CDR3 region: CASSVEANQPKNIQYF. CDR3 DNA sequence: TGTGCCAGCAGCGTAGAGGCAAACCAACCCAAAAACATTCAGTACTTC.

The chain links TRBV11-2 to TRBJ2-5; D gene unclear. Germline V gives CDR1 SGHAT, CDR2 FQNNGV. CDR3 length equals 12 residues. The V end was cut by 0 bases, the J end by 7 bases, with 6 bases between. The CDR3 spells CASSLDLGTQYF. The CDR3 region has the DNA TGTGCCAGCAGCTTAGATCTCGGGACCCAGTACTTC.

The chain carries TRBV9 and TRBJ2-1, with a tentative D call TRBD2 (6 bases). Germline assignment: CDR1 SGDLS and CDR2 YYNGEE. CDR3 length: 15 amino acids. The ends were cut back, 0 bases at V and 5 bases at J, with 12 bases in the middle. DNA of the CDR3: TGTGCCAGCAGCGTAGAACTAGCTTCTAACAATGAGCAGTTCTTC. Translating gives CASSVELASNNEQFF.

There are a few counts of this clone. The genes are TRBV30 and TRBJ1-5; D uncertain. Trimming stripped 2 bases from V and 4 bases from J, with 12 bases between. The CDR3 loop spans 14 amino acids. The germline V gene encodes CDR1 GTSNPN and CDR2 SVGIG (reference sequence). CDR3 sequence reads: CAWSHFDSNQPQHF. CDR3 in DNA: TGTGCCTGGAGTCACTTCGACTCAAATCAGCCCCAGCATTTT. The full variable domain, with the rest looked up from reference TRBV30 and TRBJ1-5, is SQTIHQWPATLVQPVGSPLSLECTVEGTSNPNLYWYRQAAGRGLQLLFYSVGIGQISSEVPQNLSASRPQDRQFILSSKKLLLSDSGFYLCAWSHFDSNQPQHFGDGTRLSIL.

The chain couples TRBV30 to TRBJ2-5; D is ambiguous. Germline V gene lookup returns CDR1 GTSNPN and CDR2 SVGIG (reference sequence). The CDR3 length is 14 residues. Trimming removed 0 bases at V and 4 bases at J, with 12 bases between. CDR3 nucleotides: TGTGCCTGGAGTGTTCAGCTGTTGGGAGAGACCCAGTACTTC. Translating it yields CAWSVQLLGETQYF.

This clone occurred a few times. The chain joins TRBV7-9 to TRBJ2-1; D not certain. V gave up 2 bases and J gave up 6 bases, with 2 bases separating them. Germline V gene lookup returns CDR1 SEHNR and CDR2 FQNEAQ (reference sequence). The CDR3 consists of 11 residues. The CDR3 bases are TGTGCCAGCAGCTTAACCAATGAGCAGTTCTTC. It translates to CASSLTNEQFF. Combining the CDR3 with reference TRBV7-9 and TRBJ2-1 gives the whole variable domain DTGVSQNPRHKITKRGQNVTFRCDPISEHNRLYWYRQTLGQGPEFLTYFQNEAQLEKSRLLSDRFSAERPKGSFSTLEIQRTEQGDSAMYLCASSLTNEQFFGPGTRLTVL.

As regards this clone: Other DNA variants within this sample encode the same CDR3. The V call is TRBV14, the J call TRBJ1-1; possibly TRBD1 for D (5 bases). V lost 5 bases and J 0 bases, leaving 10 bases between the germline ends. From germline, CDR1 is SGHDN and CDR2 FVKESK. CDR3 size: 14 residues. The CDR3: CASSRAGMNTEAFF. The CDR3 nucleotides are TGTGCCAGCAGCAGGGCAGGGATGAACACTGAAGCTTTCTTT.

This chain uses TRBV7-2 with TRBJ2-7; D unclear. The CDR3 spans 15 residues. Germline assignment: CDR1 SGHTA and CDR2 FQGNSA. Trimming took off 3 bases at V and 0 bases at J, with 12 bases between the two ends. This CDR3 is CASSFGPASSYEQYF. The DNA for the CDR3 is TGTGCCAGCAGCTTTGGTCCGGCTAGCTCCTACGAGCAGTACTTC.

V usage is TRBV13 and J usage is TRBJ1-2; D might be TRBD1 (6 bases). The V gene lost 5 bases and the J gene lost 7 bases, with 14 bases spanning the gap. CDR3 length equals 13 residues. Germline V gene lookup returns CDR1 PRHDT and CDR2 FYEKMQ (reference sequence). This chain's CDR3 is CASSTGTRGGYTF. The CDR3 nucleotides read TGTGCCAGCAGCACAGGGACACGTGGTGGCTACACCTTC.

CDR3 DNA sequence: TGTGCCAGTAGAATCGACAGGGGGCATGAGCAGTTCTTC. As protein: CASRIDRGHEQFF. The rearrangement links TRBV19 to TRBJ2-1; 10 nucleotides align to TRBD1. Losses at the gene ends were 6 bases for V and 8 bases for J; bases not matched to a gene: 4. In germline, CDR1 is LNHDA, CDR2 SQIVND (reference sequence). This CDR3 has 13 residues.

The chain joins TRBV6-5 to TRBJ1-1; D perhaps matches TRBD1 (5 bases). The CDR3 is 12 amino acids. Trimming shortened V by 6 bases and J by 10 bases, and 15 bases separated the two germline ends. The germline V gene encodes CDR1 MNHEY and CDR2 SVGAGI. CDR3 amino acids: CASRGPLTRAFF. CDR3 sequence (DNA): TGTGCCAGCAGGGGGCCATTAACGAGAGCTTTCTTT.